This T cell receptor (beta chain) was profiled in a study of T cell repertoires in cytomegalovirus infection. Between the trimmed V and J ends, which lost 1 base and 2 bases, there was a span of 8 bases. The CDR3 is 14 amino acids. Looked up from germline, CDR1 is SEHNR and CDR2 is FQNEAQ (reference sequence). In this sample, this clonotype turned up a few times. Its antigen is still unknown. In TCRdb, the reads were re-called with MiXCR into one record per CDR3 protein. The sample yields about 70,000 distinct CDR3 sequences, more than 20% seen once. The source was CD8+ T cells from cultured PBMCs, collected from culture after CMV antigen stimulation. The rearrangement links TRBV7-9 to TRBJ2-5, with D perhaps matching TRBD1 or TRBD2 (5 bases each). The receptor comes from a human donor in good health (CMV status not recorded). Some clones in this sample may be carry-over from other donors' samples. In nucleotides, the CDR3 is TGTGCCAGCAGCTTAGGGGACGTTCAAGAGACCCAGTACTTC. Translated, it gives CASSLGDVQETQYF.